The rows below give T cell receptor beta chains drawn from one sample of a study of blood T cell repertoires in COVID-19. The data were produced by immunoSEQ multiplex PCR, yet TCRdb's version contains in-frame clones alone and is incomplete. The sample holds 200,000 or so clones; 85% are singletons and the top ten take around a sixth. Input material: peripheral blood. The source of these receptors is a person aged 65-85 years with COVID-19, enrolled during active disease. Both conserved end residues are trimmed from each CDR3. Each record gives: J gene, V gene, CDR3 protein.

j_call: TRBJ2-5; v_call: TRBV5-6; cdr3_aa: ASSLLAEETQY
j_call: TRBJ2-7; v_call: TRBV24-1; cdr3_aa: ATNLSRSGGGVYEQY
j_call: TRBJ1-2; v_call: TRBV7-2; cdr3_aa: ASSHGGNYGYT
j_call: TRBJ2-7; v_call: TRBV19; cdr3_aa: ASSIGQTSYEQY
j_call: TRBJ2-1; v_call: TRBV29-1; cdr3_aa: SVDERTSGRRNEQF
j_call: TRBJ1-6; v_call: TRBV11-2; cdr3_aa: ASSSTGFSYNSPLH
j_call: TRBJ1-2; v_call: TRBV5-5; cdr3_aa: ASSLRDRDYPYGYT
j_call: TRBJ2-2; v_call: TRBV6-5; cdr3_aa: ASQNRDRRTGELF
j_call: TRBJ2-3; v_call: TRBV4-1; cdr3_aa: ASSQERGRTDTQY
j_call: TRBJ2-3; v_call: TRBV2; cdr3_aa: ASSVGGTQY
j_call: TRBJ2-7; v_call: TRBV27; cdr3_aa: ASRRDSNYEQY
j_call: TRBJ1-4; v_call: TRBV6-5; cdr3_aa: ASSRVATNEKLF
j_call: TRBJ1-4; v_call: TRBV19; cdr3_aa: ASSRTQGFNEKLF
j_call: TRBJ2-5; v_call: TRBV19; cdr3_aa: ASSKQGIQETQY
j_call: TRBJ1-5; v_call: TRBV7-8; cdr3_aa: ASSPYEDRTQPQH
j_call: TRBJ2-5; v_call: TRBV3-1/TRBV3-2; cdr3_aa: ASSQGGFETQY